This T cell receptor beta chain was sequenced for a study of CD8+CD57+ T cells in acquired aplastic anemia. General study findings and limits: Sharing between patients and controls was observed for roughly 30 CD8+ CDR3 sequences.

Patients who underwent sequencing had shown CD8+CD57+ cell expansion by flow cytometry. Profiles of TCR beta VDJ and CDR3 were generated from a genomic DNA template. MiXCR was run by TCRdb on the reads, yielding one entry per CDR3 protein. There are some 180,000 distinct CDR3 sequences in the sample; roughly 60% occur only once, and roughly 46% lies in the top ten. Trimming cost V 1 base and J 5 bases; bases outside gene matches: 9. CDR1 is MGHDK and CDR2 is SYGVNS in the germline V gene. The CDR3 runs to 16 residues. In regard to this clonotype: What it recognizes is unknown.

This sequence was found in a human donor with aplastic anemia. Sequencing was done on a sample of sorted CD4+, CD8+, or CD8+CD57+ T cells (not recorded which) from PBMCs. The chain has TRBV25-1 and TRBJ2-5; TRBD1 agrees at 8 bases. The CDR3 region has the DNA TGTGCCAGCAGTGAATCAAACCAGGGGGCAGGGGAGACCCAGTACTTC. Translation: CASSESNQGAGETQYF. Complete variable domain (other parts from reference TRBV25-1 and TRBJ2-5): EADIYQTPRYLVIGTGKKITLECSQTMGHDKMYWYQQDPGMELHLIHYSYGVNSTEKGDLSSESTVSRIRTEHFPLTLESARPSHTSQYLCASSESNQGAGETQYFGPGTRLLVL.